This T cell receptor beta chain was observed in a study of blood T cell repertoires in COVID-19. CDR3 length: 14 amino acids. V dropped 3 bases and J dropped 4 bases, with 10 bases sitting between them. The germline V gene has CDR1 LGHDT and CDR2 YNNKEL (reference sequence). Data came from immunoSEQ multiplex PCR; TCRdb stores just in-frame clones and leaves some out. The sample lists about 200,000 clones; nearly 90% were seen once. This receptor was identified in a man aged 45-60 years with acute or convalescent COVID-19. V and J are TRBV3-1 (or the pseudogene TRBV3-2) and TRBJ2-1, with D perhaps TRBD1 (6 bases). Sequenced: peripheral blood. The DNA of the CDR3 is TGTGCCAGCAGCCAGACAGGACCTTACAATGAGCAGTTCTTC. It translates to CASSQTGPYNEQFF.